This is a list of T cell receptor beta chains from one sample in a study of siplizumab effects on memory and regulatory T cells. Generated by immunoSEQ multiplex PCR, the TCRdb table keeps only in-frame clones and is missing some. The sample has some 120,000 clones; around 94% are singletons. The sample taken for sequencing was non-Treg CD4+ T cells sorted from blood. The receptors shown here come from a human donor in good health. CDR3s include the opening cysteine and the closing phenylalanine or tryptophan. The D gene is left open where the match is weak. Clone size is stated in some rows and not others, as once, few, many or a class when expanded.

clone size	V gene	J gene	D gene	CDR3 length	CDR3 protein
.	TRBV7-2	TRBJ1-4	TRBD1	14	CASSRGQGAEKLFF
.	TRBV2	TRBJ1-5	.	15	CASRERQVSNQPQHF
.	TRBV4-1	TRBJ1-6	.	15	CASSQSRSVNSPLHF
.	TRBV11-2	TRBJ2-4	.	13	CASSLGRENIQYF
.	TRBV6-5	TRBJ2-7	.	14	CASSTGRENSEQYF
.	TRBV6-6	TRBJ2-4	TRBD2	16	CASSYSTSGAKNIQYF
.	TRBV19	TRBJ1-2	.	13	CASSKWGNYGYTF
.	TRBV5-1	TRBJ2-5	.	14	CASSLELPQETQYF
.	TRBV11-2	TRBJ2-5	TRBD1	16	CASSPGDRGREETQYF
.	TRBV6-1	TRBJ1-3	.	17	CASSEAAGAGRGNTIYF
.	TRBV18	TRBJ2-3	TRBD2	16	CASSPPSSGGWDTQYF
.	TRBV12-5	TRBJ2-1	.	13	CASGLPQTNEQFF
.	TRBV7-9	TRBJ2-5	.	15	CASSLGPQRGETQYF
.	TRBV18	TRBJ1-1	.	15	CASSPRVTVDGEAFF
.	TRBV5-4	TRBJ2-1	TRBD1	13	CASSSGTGPRDVF
once	TRBV6-1	TRBJ1-5	.	15	CASSGLSNSNQPQHF
.	TRBV6-5	TRBJ1-4	.	14	CASSYGQGAEKLFF
.	TRBV7-9	TRBJ1-5	TRBD1	14	CASSVDRGGQPQHF
.	TRBV9	TRBJ2-7	.	15	CASSVEQGGTYEQYF
.	TRBV11-2	TRBJ2-7	TRBD2	15	CASSFAGTSGTEQYF
.	TRBV29-1	TRBJ1-4	TRBD1	12	CSVGQGGEKLFF
.	TRBV5-1	TRBJ2-1	.	14	CASSLPETLGEQFF
once	TRBV19	TRBJ1-5	.	12	CASTKSNQPQHF
.	TRBV6-6	TRBJ2-1	TRBD1	16	CASSPGTGKLRTEQFF
.	TRBV5-6	TRBJ2-5	.	15	CASSLAQGTQETQYF
.	TRBV7-9	TRBJ2-3	TRBD1	14	CASSPGQVQDTQYF
.	TRBV7-9	TRBJ2-5	.	19	CASSLRAGAGVGRSETQYF
.	TRBV5-1	TRBJ2-1	TRBD2	20	CASSSRLAGDIYPSYNEQFF
.	TRBV2	TRBJ1-5	.	15	CASGGGHLSNQPQHF
.	TRBV25-1	TRBJ2-3	.	14	CASSEFSNTDTQYF
.	TRBV6-5	TRBJ2-7	.	14	CASSPDSPSYEQYF
.	TRBV6-5	TRBJ1-2	TRBD1	15	CASSYSATGGYGYTF
once	TRBV5-5	TRBJ1-5	.	13	CASSGDNNQPQHF
.	TRBV6-4	TRBJ2-3	TRBD2	16	CASSPPGGRGTDTQYF
.	TRBV27	TRBJ2-5	.	13	CASSYRSQETQYF
.	TRBV11-2	TRBJ2-7	.	12	CASSLTDYEQYF
.	TRBV5-1	TRBJ1-3	TRBD1	16	CASSLDGQGSGNTIYF
.	TRBV7-9	TRBJ2-4	.	14	CASSLEGSVNIQYF
.	TRBV2	TRBJ1-5	.	15	CASSQGGQLNQPQHF
.	TRBV5-1	TRBJ2-7	TRBD1	15	CASSLRPQGTDEQYF
once	TRBV19	TRBJ1-2	.	15	CASSISALANYGYTF
.	TRBV5-1	TRBJ2-7	.	14	CASSLGIPSYEQYF
.	TRBV6-6	TRBJ2-7	.	15	CASKLSISLSYEQYF
.	TRBV18	TRBJ2-2	.	15	CASSPGGRSTGELFF
.	TRBV11-3	TRBJ2-3	TRBD2	15	CASSLVSGSADTQYF
.	TRBV5-1	TRBJ2-7	TRBD2	15	CASSLAIAGGYEQYF